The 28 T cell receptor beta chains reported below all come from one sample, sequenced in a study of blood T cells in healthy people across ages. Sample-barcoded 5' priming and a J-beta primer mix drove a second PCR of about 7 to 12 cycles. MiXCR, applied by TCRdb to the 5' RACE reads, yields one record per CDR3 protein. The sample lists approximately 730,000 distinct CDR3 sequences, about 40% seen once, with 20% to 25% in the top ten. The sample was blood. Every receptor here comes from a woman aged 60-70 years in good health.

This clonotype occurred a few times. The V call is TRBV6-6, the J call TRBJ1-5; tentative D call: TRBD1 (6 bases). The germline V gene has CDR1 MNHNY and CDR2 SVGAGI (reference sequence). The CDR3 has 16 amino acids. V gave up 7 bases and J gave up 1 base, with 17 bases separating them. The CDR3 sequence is CASNSQGLMSNQPQHF. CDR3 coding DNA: TGTGCCAGCAATTCACAGGGATTAATGAGCAATCAGCCCCAGCATTTT.

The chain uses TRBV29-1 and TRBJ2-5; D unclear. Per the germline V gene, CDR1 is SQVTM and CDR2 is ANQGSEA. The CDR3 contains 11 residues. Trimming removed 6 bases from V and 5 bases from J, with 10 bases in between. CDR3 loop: CSVLVTETQYF. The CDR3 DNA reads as TGCAGCGTCCTTGTGACGGAGACCCAGTACTTC.

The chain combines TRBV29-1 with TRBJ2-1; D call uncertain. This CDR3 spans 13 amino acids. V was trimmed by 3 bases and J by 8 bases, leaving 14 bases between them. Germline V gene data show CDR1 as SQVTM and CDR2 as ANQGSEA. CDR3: CSVDTTRTYEQFF. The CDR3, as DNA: TGCAGCGTTGATACGACGCGGACGTATGAGCAGTTCTTC.

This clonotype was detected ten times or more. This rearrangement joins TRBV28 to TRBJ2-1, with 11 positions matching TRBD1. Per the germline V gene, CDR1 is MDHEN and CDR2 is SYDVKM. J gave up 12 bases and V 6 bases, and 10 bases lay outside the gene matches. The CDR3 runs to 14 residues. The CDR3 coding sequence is TGTGCCAGCAGCTCCGGGACAGGGGGATATGGGCAGTTCTTC. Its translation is CASSSGTGGYGQFF. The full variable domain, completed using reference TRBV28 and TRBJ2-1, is DVKVTQSSRYLVKRTGEKVFLECVQDMDHENMFWYRQDPGLGLRLIYFSYDVKMKEKGDIPEGYSVSREKKERFSLILESASTNQTSMYLCASSSGTGGYGQFFGPGTRLTVL.

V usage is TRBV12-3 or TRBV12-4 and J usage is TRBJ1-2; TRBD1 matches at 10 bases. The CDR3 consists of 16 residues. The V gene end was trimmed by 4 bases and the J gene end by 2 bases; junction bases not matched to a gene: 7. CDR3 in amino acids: CASSSGAGQGNYGYTF. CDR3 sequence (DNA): TGTGCCAGCAGTTCAGGCGCGGGACAGGGGAACTATGGCTACACCTTC.

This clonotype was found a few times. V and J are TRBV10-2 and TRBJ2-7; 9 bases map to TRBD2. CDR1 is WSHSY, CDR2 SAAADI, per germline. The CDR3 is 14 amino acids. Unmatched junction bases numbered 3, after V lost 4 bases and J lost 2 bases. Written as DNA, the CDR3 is TGCGCCAGCAGTGGGGCGGGAGGGGCCTACGAGCAGTACTTC. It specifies CASSGAGGAYEQYF.

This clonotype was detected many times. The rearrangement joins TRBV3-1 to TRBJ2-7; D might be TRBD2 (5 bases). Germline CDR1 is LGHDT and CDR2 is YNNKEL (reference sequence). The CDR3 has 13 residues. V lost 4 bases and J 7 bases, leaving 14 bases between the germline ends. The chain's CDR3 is CASSPDLLGEQYF. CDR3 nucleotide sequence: TGTGCCAGCAGCCCGGACTTATTGGGGGAGCAGTACTTC.

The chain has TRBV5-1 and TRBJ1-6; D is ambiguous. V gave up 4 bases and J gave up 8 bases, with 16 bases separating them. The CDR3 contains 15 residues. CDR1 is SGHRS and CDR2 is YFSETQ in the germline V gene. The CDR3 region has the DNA TGCGCCAGCAGCATCTGGACGGGAGGCGATTCACCCCTCCACTTT. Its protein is CASSIWTGGDSPLHF.

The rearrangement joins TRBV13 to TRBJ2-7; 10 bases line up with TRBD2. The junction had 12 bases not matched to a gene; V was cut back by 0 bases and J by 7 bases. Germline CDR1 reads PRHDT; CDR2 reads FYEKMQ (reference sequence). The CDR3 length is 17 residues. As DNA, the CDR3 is TGTGCCAGCAGCTTAGGCCTCCTAGCGGGAGATTACAATGAGCAGTACTTC. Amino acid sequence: CASSLGLLAGDYNEQYF.

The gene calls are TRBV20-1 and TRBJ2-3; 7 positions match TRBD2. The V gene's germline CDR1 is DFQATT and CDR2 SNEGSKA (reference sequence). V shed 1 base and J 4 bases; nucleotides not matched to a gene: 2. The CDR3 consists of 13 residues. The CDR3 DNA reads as TGCAGTGCTAGAGTGGCGGGGGCAGATACGCAGTATTTT. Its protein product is CSARVAGADTQYF.

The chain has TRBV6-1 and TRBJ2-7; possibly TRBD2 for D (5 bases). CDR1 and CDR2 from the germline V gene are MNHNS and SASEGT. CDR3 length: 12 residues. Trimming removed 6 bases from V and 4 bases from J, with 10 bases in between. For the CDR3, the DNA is TGTGCCAGCAGATCCGGGGAGTACGAGCAGTACTTC. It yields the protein CASRSGEYEQYF.

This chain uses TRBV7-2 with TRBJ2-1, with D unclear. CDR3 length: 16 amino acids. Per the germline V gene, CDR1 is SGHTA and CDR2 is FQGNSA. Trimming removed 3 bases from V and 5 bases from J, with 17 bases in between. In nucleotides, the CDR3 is TGTGCCAGCAGCTTTTTTTCCGCAGGCCCCAACAATGAGCAGTTCTTC. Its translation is CASSFFSAGPNNEQFF.

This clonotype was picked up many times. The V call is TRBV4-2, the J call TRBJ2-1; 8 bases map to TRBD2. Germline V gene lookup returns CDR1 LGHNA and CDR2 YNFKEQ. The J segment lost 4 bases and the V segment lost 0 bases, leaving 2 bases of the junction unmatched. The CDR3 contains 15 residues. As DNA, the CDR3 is TGTGCCAGCAGCCAAGAGCTAGCGGGTTACAATGAGCAGTTCTTC. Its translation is CASSQELAGYNEQFF.

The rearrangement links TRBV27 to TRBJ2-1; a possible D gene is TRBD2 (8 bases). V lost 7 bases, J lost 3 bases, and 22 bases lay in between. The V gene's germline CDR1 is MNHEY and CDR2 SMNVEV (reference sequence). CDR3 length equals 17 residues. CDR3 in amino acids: CASTSPQGTSSYNEQFF. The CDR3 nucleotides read TGTGCCAGCACCTCACCACAGGGGACTAGTAGCTACAATGAGCAGTTCTTC.

The CDR3 loop is CASSPRGEVMNTEAFF. The CDR3 bases are TGTGCCAGCAGCCCCCGTGGGGAGGTCATGAACACTGAAGCTTTCTTT. V gene TRBV9 combines with J gene TRBJ1-1; D unresolved. The germline gives CDR1 SGDLS, CDR2 YYNGEE. V dropped 4 bases and J dropped 0 bases, with 16 bases sitting between them. There are 16 residues in the CDR3.

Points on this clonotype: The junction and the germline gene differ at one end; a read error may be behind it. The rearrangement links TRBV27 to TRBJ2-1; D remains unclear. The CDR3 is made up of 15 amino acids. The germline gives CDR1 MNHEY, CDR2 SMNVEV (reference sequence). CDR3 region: CVSSPIPGGYNEQFF. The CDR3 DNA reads TGTGTCAGCAGTCCCATACCGGGTGGCTACAATGAGCAGTTCTTC.

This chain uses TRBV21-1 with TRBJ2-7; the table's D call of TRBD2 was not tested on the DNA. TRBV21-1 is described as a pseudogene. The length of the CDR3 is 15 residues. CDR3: CASSSLAGVECEQYF. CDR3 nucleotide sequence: TGTGCCAGCAGCAGCTTAGCGGGAGTTGAGTGCGAGCAGTACTTC.

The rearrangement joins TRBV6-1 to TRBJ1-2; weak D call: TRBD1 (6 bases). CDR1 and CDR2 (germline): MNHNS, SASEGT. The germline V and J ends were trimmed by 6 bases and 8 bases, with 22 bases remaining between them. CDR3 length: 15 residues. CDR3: CASRGTGTSRGGYTF. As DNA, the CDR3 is TGTGCCAGCAGGGGAACCGGGACTTCCAGGGGCGGCTACACCTTC.

The CDR3 region is CSARDQRETLYGYTF. CDR3 sequence (DNA): TGCAGTGCTAGAGATCAAAGAGAGACCCTCTATGGCTACACCTTC. The chain is built from TRBV20-1 and TRBJ1-2; D is unclear. With 0 bases removed from V and 4 bases from J, the gap between germline ends came to 15 bases. Germline-derived CDR1 and CDR2 are DFQATT and SNEGSKA (reference sequence). The CDR3 sequence is 15 residues long.

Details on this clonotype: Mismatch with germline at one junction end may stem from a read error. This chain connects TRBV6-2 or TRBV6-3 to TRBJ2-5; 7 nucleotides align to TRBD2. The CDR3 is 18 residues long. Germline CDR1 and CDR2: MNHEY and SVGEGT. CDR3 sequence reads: CASSYPLRLAGKEETQCF. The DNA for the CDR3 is TGTGCCAGCAGTTACCCCCTCCGACTAGCAGGGAAGGAGGAGACCCAGTGCTTC.

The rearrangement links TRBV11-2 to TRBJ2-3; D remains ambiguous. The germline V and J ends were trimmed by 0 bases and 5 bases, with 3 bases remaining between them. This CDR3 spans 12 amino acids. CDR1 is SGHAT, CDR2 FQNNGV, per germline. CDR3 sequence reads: CASSLELDTQYF. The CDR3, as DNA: TGTGCCAGCAGCTTAGAATTAGATACGCAGTATTTT.

CDR3 amino acids: CSASPGILTNEKLFF. Written as DNA, the CDR3 is TGCAGTGCTAGCCCGGGTATCCTAACTAATGAAAAACTGTTTTTT. The V and J genes are TRBV20-1 and TRBJ1-4, with D uncertain. The germline V gene encodes CDR1 DFQATT and CDR2 SNEGSKA (reference sequence). The V gene lost 3 bases and the J gene lost 1 base, with 12 bases spanning the gap. The CDR3 covers 15 residues.

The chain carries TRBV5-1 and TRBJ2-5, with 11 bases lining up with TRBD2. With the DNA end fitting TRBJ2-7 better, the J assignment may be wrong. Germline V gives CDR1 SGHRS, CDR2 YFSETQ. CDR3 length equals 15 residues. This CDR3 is CASSWETSGGNEQYF. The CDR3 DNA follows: TGCGCCAGCAGCTGGGAAACTAGCGGGGGAAACGAGCAGTACTTC.

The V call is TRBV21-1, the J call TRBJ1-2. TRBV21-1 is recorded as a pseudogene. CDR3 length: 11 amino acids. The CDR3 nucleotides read TGTGCCAGCAGCAATATCTATGGCTACACCTTC. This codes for CASSNIYGYTF.

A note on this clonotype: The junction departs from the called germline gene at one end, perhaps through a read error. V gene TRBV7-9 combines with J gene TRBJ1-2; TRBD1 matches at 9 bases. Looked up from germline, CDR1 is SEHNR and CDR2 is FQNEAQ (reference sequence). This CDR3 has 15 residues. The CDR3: CPSSPGTGTYYGYTF. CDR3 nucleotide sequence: TGTCCCAGCAGCCCCGGGACAGGGACGTACTATGGCTACACCTTC. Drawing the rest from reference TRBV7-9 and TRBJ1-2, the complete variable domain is DTGVSQNPRHKITKRGQNVTFRCDPISEHNRLYWYRQTLGQGPEFLTYFQNEAQLEKSRLLSDRFSAERPKGSFSTLEIQRTEQGDSAMYLCPSSPGTGTYYGYTFGSGTRLTVV.

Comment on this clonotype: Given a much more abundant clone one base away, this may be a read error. In nucleotides, the CDR3 is TGCAGTGCGGAAACCACCGGGGCATTAGACAATGAGCAGTTCTTC. Translating gives CSAETTGALDNEQFF. The chain carries TRBV20-1 and TRBJ2-1, with D perhaps matching TRBD1 or TRBD2 (5 bases each). Trimming took off 6 bases at V and 5 bases at J, with 20 bases between the two ends. Germline CDR1 DFQATT, CDR2 SNEGSKA (reference sequence). The CDR3 totals 15 residues.

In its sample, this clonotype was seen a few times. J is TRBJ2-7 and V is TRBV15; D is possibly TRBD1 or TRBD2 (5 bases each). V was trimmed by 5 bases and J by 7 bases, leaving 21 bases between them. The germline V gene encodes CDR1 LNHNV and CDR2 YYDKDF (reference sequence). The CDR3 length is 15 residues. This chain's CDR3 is CATSAPGPPKREQYF. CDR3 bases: TGTGCCACCAGCGCACCGGGACCCCCCAAGAGGGAGCAGTACTTC.

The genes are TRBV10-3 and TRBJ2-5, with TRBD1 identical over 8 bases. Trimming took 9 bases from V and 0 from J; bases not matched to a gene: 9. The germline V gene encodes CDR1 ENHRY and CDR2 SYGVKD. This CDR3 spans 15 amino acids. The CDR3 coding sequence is TGTGCCATAGGAGCCCCGGGACAGGACCAAGAGACCCAGTACTTC. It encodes CAIGAPGQDQETQYF.